Given below is one TCR beta chain in context. This record belongs to a study of Ad26.COV2.S vaccination and SARS-CoV-2 variants. The table came from immunoSEQ multiplex PCR; TCRdb's copy has only in-frame clones and leaves some out. The profile shows about 320,000 clones, around four fifths of them singletons. Sample treatment: roughly 18 received Ad26.COV2.S at low or high dose, single or two shots; 5 received placebo; per-sample allocation not given. The investigators took samples on day 63 after the first vaccine or placebo injection. The sequence derives from a person aged 18-60 years who received the Ad26.COV2.S COVID-19 vaccine or a placebo. The input for sequencing was peripheral blood, taken in a trial of Ad26.COV2.S vaccine versus placebo.

The CDR3 region is CASSSNRPGQPRTTEAFF. The CDR3 coding sequence is TGTGCCAGCAGCTCGAATCGGCCCGGACAGCCTCGGACCACTGAAGCTTTCTTT. V gene TRBV11-3 combines with J gene TRBJ1-1; a possible D gene is TRBD1 (6 bases). This CDR3 is built from 18 residues. Germline V gene sequence: CDR1 SGHNT, CDR2 YENEEA. With 4 bases removed from V and 4 bases from J, the gap between germline ends came to 25 bases.